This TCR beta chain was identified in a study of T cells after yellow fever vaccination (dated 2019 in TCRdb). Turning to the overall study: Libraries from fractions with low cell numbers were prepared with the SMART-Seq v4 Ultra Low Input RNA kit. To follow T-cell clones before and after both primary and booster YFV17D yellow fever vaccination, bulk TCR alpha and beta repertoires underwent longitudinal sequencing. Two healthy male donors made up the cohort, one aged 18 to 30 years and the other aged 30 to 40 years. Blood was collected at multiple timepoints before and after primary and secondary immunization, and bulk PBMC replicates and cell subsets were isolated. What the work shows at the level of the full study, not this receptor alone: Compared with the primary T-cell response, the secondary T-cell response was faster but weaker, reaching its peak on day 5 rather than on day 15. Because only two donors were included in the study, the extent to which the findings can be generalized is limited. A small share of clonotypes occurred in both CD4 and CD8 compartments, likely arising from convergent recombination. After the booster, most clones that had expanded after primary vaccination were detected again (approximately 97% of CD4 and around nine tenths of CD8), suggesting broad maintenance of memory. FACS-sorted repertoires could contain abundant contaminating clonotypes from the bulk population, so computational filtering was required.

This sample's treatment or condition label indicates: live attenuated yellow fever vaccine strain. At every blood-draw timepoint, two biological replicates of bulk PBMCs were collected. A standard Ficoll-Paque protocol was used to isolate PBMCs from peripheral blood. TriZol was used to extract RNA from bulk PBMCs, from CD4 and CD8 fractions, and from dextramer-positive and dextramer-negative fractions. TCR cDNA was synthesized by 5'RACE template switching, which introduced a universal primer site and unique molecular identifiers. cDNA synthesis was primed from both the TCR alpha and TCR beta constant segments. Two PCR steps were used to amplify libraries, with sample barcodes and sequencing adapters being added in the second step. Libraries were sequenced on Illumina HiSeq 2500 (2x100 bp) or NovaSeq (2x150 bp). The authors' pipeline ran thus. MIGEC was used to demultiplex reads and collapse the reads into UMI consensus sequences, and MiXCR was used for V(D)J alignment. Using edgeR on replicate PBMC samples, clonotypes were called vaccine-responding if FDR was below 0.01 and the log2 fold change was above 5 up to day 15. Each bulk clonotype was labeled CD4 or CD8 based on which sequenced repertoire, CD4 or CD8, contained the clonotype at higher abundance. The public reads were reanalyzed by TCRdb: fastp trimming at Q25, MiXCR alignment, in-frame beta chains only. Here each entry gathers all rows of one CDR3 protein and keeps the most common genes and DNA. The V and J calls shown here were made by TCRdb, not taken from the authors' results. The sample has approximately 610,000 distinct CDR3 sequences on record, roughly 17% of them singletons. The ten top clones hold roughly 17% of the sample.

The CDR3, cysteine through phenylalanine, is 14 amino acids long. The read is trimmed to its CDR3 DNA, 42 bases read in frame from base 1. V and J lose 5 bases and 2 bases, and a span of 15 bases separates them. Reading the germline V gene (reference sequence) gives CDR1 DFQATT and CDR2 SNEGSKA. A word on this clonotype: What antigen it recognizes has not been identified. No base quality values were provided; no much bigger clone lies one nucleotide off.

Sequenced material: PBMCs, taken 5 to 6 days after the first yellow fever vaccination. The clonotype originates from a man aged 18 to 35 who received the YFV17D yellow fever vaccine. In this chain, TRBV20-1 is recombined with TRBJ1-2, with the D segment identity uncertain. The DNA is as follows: TGCAGTGCTTCCCCCCCTCATTCCAACTATGGCTACACCTTC. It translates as CSASPPHSNYGYTF.